These 16 T cell receptor beta chains came from one sample sequenced in a study of OX40 agonist ivuxolimab in advanced cancers. Produced via immunoSEQ multiplex PCR; TCRdb's table is partial and in-frame only. The table lists roughly 36,000 clones, roughly 87% of them singletons. Sequences were derived from CD4+ or CD8+ T cells sorted from blood, sampled in a trial of the OX40 agonist ivuxolimab. Receptors were obtained from an adult with an advanced solid tumor such as melanoma, head and neck, liver or kidney cancer.

The rearrangement uses TRBV5-8 and TRBJ1-5; 7 positions match TRBD1. V was pared by 3 bases and J by 2 bases, with 2 bases of the junction left unmatched. The CDR3 loop spans 14 amino acids. CDR1 SGHTS and CDR2 YDEGEE come from the germline V gene. CDR3 residues: CASSSGQRNQPQHF. CDR3 DNA: TGTGCCAGCAGCTCGGGACAGCGCAATCAGCCCCAGCATTTT.

V usage is TRBV12-2 and J usage is TRBJ2-3. TRBV12-2 corresponds to a pseudogene. The CDR3 has 21 residues. CDR3 sequence (DNA): TGTGCAAGTCGCTTGGGAGGGCCGGCAAGGGGGCCATTCTTAAACACAGATACGCAGTATTTT. Protein sequence: CASRLGGPARGPFLNTDTQYF.

The genes are TRBV27 and TRBJ1-2; perhaps TRBD1 as D (6 bases). Germline V gives CDR1 MNHEY, CDR2 SMNVEV (reference sequence). This CDR3 contains 14 residues. The V end lost 6 bases, the J end lost 1 base, and 12 bases lay between the germline ends. The CDR3 here is CASRDRTDNYGYTF. CDR3 nucleotide sequence: TGTGCCAGCAGGGACAGAACCGATAACTATGGCTACACCTTC.

This clone rates as medium-sized. V gene TRBV5-5 combines with J gene TRBJ2-7; either TRBD1 or TRBD2 may supply D (6 bases each). CDR3 length equals 15 residues. The V end was cut by 0 bases, the J end by 4 bases, with 14 bases between. Germline lookup yields CDR1 SGHKS and CDR2 YYEKEE (reference sequence). CDR3 nucleotide sequence: TGTGCCAGCAGCTTGGTAGGAGGGGGGCTGTACGAGCAGTACTTC. Its protein product is CASSLVGGGLYEQYF.

The chain uses TRBV5-1 and TRBJ2-5, with a possible D match to TRBD2 (5 bases). CDR1 and CDR2 from the germline V gene are SGHRS and YFSETQ. This CDR3 comprises 14 residues. Trimming cost V 4 bases and J 1 base, with 11 bases left between them. The CDR3 loop reads CASSQAGSQETQYF. The DNA of the CDR3 is TGCGCCAGCAGCCAGGCGGGCAGCCAAGAGACCCAGTACTTC.

J is TRBJ2-5 and V is TRBV30, with TRBD1 matching 9 bases. The V and J ends lost 3 bases and 0 bases, in that order; junction bases with no gene match: 5. In germline, CDR1 is GTSNPN, CDR2 SVGIG (reference sequence). CDR3 length: 15 residues. CDR3 loop: CAWSIGQGYQETQYF. The CDR3 region has the DNA TGTGCCTGGAGCATCGGACAGGGGTACCAAGAGACCCAGTACTTC.

CDR3 residues: CASSSQQGSEAFF. In DNA form, the CDR3 reads TGTGCCAGTAGTAGCCAACAGGGAAGTGAAGCTTTCTTT. The rearrangement links TRBV19 to TRBJ1-1; possible D gene TRBD1, 6 bases. From germline, CDR1 is LNHDA and CDR2 SQIVND (reference sequence). This CDR3 spans 13 amino acids. With 4 bases removed from V and 7 bases from J, the gap between germline ends came to 13 bases.

The rearrangement uses TRBV29-1 and TRBJ2-7; 10 bases fit TRBD1. CDR1 and CDR2 from the germline V gene are SQVTM and ANQGSEA. The J segment lost 6 bases and the V segment lost 7 bases, leaving 6 bases of the junction unmatched. The CDR3 covers 12 residues. Here the CDR3 reads CSGGQGKGEQYF. DNA of the CDR3: TGCAGCGGGGGACAGGGGAAGGGCGAGCAGTACTTC.

J is TRBJ2-3 and V is TRBV14, with D uncertain. Germline V gene sequence: CDR1 SGHDN, CDR2 FVKESK. V lost 0 bases and J 2 bases, leaving 15 bases between the germline ends. The CDR3 covers 17 residues. CDR3 sequence reads: CASSQDRRRSFTDTQYF. The CDR3 bases are TGTGCCAGCAGCCAAGATCGACGCAGGAGCTTCACAGATACGCAGTATTTT.

This chain links TRBV29-1 with TRBJ1-3; D gene unclear. The CDR3 runs to 13 residues. Germline CDR1 is SQVTM and CDR2 is ANQGSEA. The V gene lost 7 bases and the J gene lost 1 base, with 11 bases spanning the gap. The DNA for the CDR3 is TGCAGCGCCGAGCTTGGTTCTGGAAACACCATATATTTT. Translating gives CSAELGSGNTIYF.

V gene TRBV2 combines with J gene TRBJ1-2; D is ambiguous. Trimming cost V 8 bases and J 5 bases, with 12 bases left between them. Germline values: CDR1 SNHLY, CDR2 FYNNEI. The CDR3 has 12 residues. CDR3 region: CASLAAVYGYTF. The CDR3 region has the DNA TGTGCCAGCCTGGCGGCAGTATATGGCTACACCTTC.

CDR3 residues: CASRSGTGIDTQYF. The CDR3 region has the DNA TGTGCCAGTAGGTCCGGGACAGGGATAGATACGCAGTATTTT. The chain uses TRBV19 and TRBJ2-3; the match to TRBD1 covers 9 bases. Trimming removed 6 bases from V and 5 bases from J; junction bases left unmatched: 6. The V gene's germline CDR1 is LNHDA and CDR2 SQIVND (reference sequence). This CDR3 region has 14 residues.

The chain employs TRBV6-4 and TRBJ1-1; D not certain. V was pared by 9 bases and J by 5 bases, with 16 bases between. The CDR3 totals 13 residues. CDR1 MRHNA and CDR2 SNTAGT come from the germline V gene. The CDR3 sequence: CASPPTKLTEAFF. The CDR3 DNA reads as TGTGCCAGTCCCCCCACCAAGCTTACTGAAGCTTTCTTT.

The chain links TRBV5-1 to TRBJ2-1; TRBD2 is a possible D gene (5 bases). Germline V CDR1 and CDR2: SGHRS, YFSETQ. Trimming shortened V by 6 bases and J by 7 bases, and 17 bases separated the two germline ends. CDR3 length equals 14 residues. The CDR3 sequence is CASTPRRTGNEQFF. The CDR3 DNA follows: TGCGCCAGCACCCCGAGGAGGACGGGGAATGAGCAGTTCTTC.

By sample fraction, this clone is medium-sized. The V call is TRBV5-6, the J call TRBJ2-4, with unresolved D. From germline, CDR1 is SGHDT and CDR2 YYEEEE. Trimming cost V 1 base and J 7 bases, with 12 bases left between them. The CDR3 covers 14 residues. The CDR3, as DNA: TGTGCCAGCAGCTTGTTACTGGCCCAGAACATTCAGTACTTC. This translates into CASSLLLAQNIQYF.

CDR3 bases: TGTGCTAGTGGTTTGGTAGGGGGAGAAAAACTGTTTTTT. Its protein product is CASGLVGGEKLFF. This chain connects TRBV12-5 to TRBJ1-4; D is perhaps TRBD1 (6 bases). The CDR3 loop spans 13 amino acids. Trimming shortened V by 0 bases and J by 8 bases, and 7 bases separated the two germline ends. CDR1 is LGHNT and CDR2 is FRNRAP in the germline V gene. Full variable domain (outside the CDR3, taken from reference TRBV12-5 and TRBJ1-4): DARVTQTPRHKVTEMGQEVTMRCQPILGHNTVFWYRQTMMQGLELLAYFRNRAPLDDSGMPKDRFSAEMPDATLATLKIQPSEPRDSAVYFCASGLVGGEKLFFGSGTQLSVL.